Below are 30 T cell receptor beta chains sequenced from a single sample in a study of blood T cells in healthy people across ages. A second PCR, run for about 7 to 11 cycles, used a sample-barcoded 5' primer plus a J-beta primer mix. TCRdb passed the 5' RACE reads through MiXCR, listing each CDR3 protein once. The data contain approximately 800,000 distinct CDR3 sequences, around 62% of them singletons. Source material: blood. The receptors originated from a young man in good health.

This chain joins TRBV6-5 and TRBJ2-3; 7 bases map to TRBD1. The germline V gene encodes CDR1 MNHEY and CDR2 SVGAGI. J lost 2 bases, V lost 5 bases, and 4 bases had no gene match. CDR3 length: 14 residues. The CDR3 region has the DNA TGTGCCAGCAGTATCACAGGGGCCACAGATACGCAGTATTTT. It is translated as CASSITGATDTQYF.

The chain carries TRBV7-9 and TRBJ2-7; no clear D gene. The CDR3 is made up of 14 amino acids. The V end was cut by 1 base, the J end by 3 bases, with 10 bases between. Germline V CDR1 and CDR2: SEHNR, FQNEAQ (reference sequence). The CDR3 DNA reads as TGTGCCAGCAGCTTAGTATCCTACAACTACGAGCAGTACTTC. Amino acids: CASSLVSYNYEQYF.

This rearrangement joins TRBV11-2 to TRBJ2-4; 7 bases line up with TRBD2. The J call is in doubt because the DNA end fits TRBJ2-7 better. The CDR3 covers 15 residues. Germline-derived CDR1 and CDR2 are SGHAT and FQNNGV. CDR3 amino acids: CASSPTGGGMFEQYF. CDR3 in DNA: TGTGCCAGCAGCCCCACCGGGGGAGGGATGTTCGAGCAGTACTTC.

The genes are TRBV9 and TRBJ1-5; 7 bases agree with TRBD1. Germline values: CDR1 SGDLS, CDR2 YYNGEE. V lost 4 bases to trimming and J lost 9 bases; unmatched junction nucleotides: 10. The CDR3 length is 14 residues. The CDR3 protein is CASSNRDSLPPQHF. The CDR3 DNA reads as TGTGCCAGCAGCAACCGGGACAGCCTGCCGCCCCAGCATTTT.

The chain is built from TRBV20-1 and TRBJ2-5; D perhaps matches TRBD1 (6 bases). Germline lookup yields CDR1 DFQATT and CDR2 SNEGSKA (reference sequence). The CDR3 runs 13 residues. V lost 5 bases and J lost 4, with 14 bases in between. The CDR3 region has the DNA TGCAGTGCTCCAAAACAGGGAGTAGAGACCCAGTACTTC. It codes for CSAPKQGVETQYF.

The J gene is TRBJ2-4, the V gene TRBV7-3; possible D gene TRBD1, 6 bases. The DNA matches TRBJ2-7 better at its end, which makes the J call doubtful. Germline-derived CDR1 and CDR2 are SGHTA and FQGTGA. This CDR3 region has 16 residues. This CDR3 reads CASSRSAGQLTYEQYF. The CDR3 DNA follows: TGTGCCAGCAGCCGTAGTGCTGGACAGCTGACCTACGAGCAGTACTTC.

This chain uses TRBV20-1 with TRBJ2-5, with D unclear. The V gene's germline CDR1 is DFQATT and CDR2 SNEGSKA (reference sequence). V dropped 0 bases and J dropped 7 bases, with 9 bases sitting between them. CDR3 length: 12 residues. CDR3 sequence: CSARDPSGTQYF. The CDR3 DNA is TGCAGTGCTAGAGATCCCTCCGGGACCCAGTACTTC.

This chain links TRBV12-3 or TRBV12-4 with TRBJ2-3; no clear D. V was cut by 4 bases and J by 0 bases, with 5 bases left in between. The CDR3 loop spans 13 amino acids. For the CDR3, the DNA is TGTGCCAGCAGTTCCCACAGCACAGATACGCAGTATTTT. It yields the protein CASSSHSTDTQYF.

The chain recombines TRBV27 with TRBJ2-1; tentative D call: TRBD2 (6 bases). The CDR3 is 16 residues long. CDR1 is MNHEY and CDR2 is SMNVEV in the germline V gene (reference sequence). Trimming stripped 4 bases from V and 1 base from J, with 14 bases between. The CDR3 DNA is TGTGCCAGCAGTTCAGGGTTCGGAGGGTCCTACAATGAGCAGTTCTTC. This encodes CASSSGFGGSYNEQFF.

The V and J genes are TRBV20-1 and TRBJ1-6, with 8 bases that match TRBD1. V lost 6 bases and J lost 7; bases outside the gene matches: 5. This CDR3 spans 13 amino acids. Germline V gene data show CDR1 as DFQATT and CDR2 as SNEGSKA (reference sequence). The CDR3: CSATDRANSPLHF. As DNA, the CDR3 is TGCAGTGCGACGGACAGGGCGAATTCACCCCTCCACTTT.

The chain has TRBV6-2 or TRBV6-3 and TRBJ2-4, with 13 bases identical to TRBD2. V was clipped by 5 bases and J by 2 bases; unmatched bases: 18. Per germline, CDR1 MNHEY and CDR2 SVGEGT. The CDR3 runs to 21 residues. The CDR3 DNA follows: TGTGCCAGCAGTCCCTGGAGGAGAGGGACTAGCGGGATGGCGACCAAAAACATTCAGTACTTC. The encoded protein is CASSPWRRGTSGMATKNIQYF.

The CDR3 DNA reads TGCAGCGTTGAAGGGGCAGTCCTTGTAGATACGCAGTATTTT. This sequence encodes CSVEGAVLVDTQYF. V and J are TRBV29-1 and TRBJ2-3; no clear D gene. This CDR3 spans 14 amino acids. V was clipped by 1 base and J by 5 bases, with 13 bases between them. CDR1 is SQVTM, CDR2 ANQGSEA, per germline.

This chain connects TRBV7-9 to TRBJ2-4; 8 nucleotides line up with TRBD1. The germline gives CDR1 SEHNR, CDR2 FQNEAQ (reference sequence). The CDR3 extends over 16 amino acids. Germline trimming cut 5 bases from V and 0 bases from J; bases unmatched to any gene: 6. The CDR3 coding sequence is TGTGCCAGCAGCACCCAGGGGGCTTCAGCCAAAAACATTCAGTACTTC. Amino acid sequence: CASSTQGASAKNIQYF.

The V and J genes are TRBV29-1 and TRBJ2-7; no firm D call. The J call is uncertain, as TRBJ2-5 better fits the DNA end. CDR1 is SQVTM, CDR2 ANQGSEA, per germline. There are 11 residues in the CDR3. CDR3 protein: CSALEWETQYF. The CDR3 nucleotides are TGCAGCGCCTTAGAGTGGGAGACCCAGTACTTC.

Comments on this clonotype: Germline and junction disagree at one end, which may indicate a read error. This chain connects TRBV7-2 to TRBJ2-3; 7 bases map to TRBD2. The V gene's germline CDR1 is SGHTA and CDR2 FQGNSA. This CDR3 is 16 amino acids long. This CDR3 is CASSLAPGGGTDTQNF. The CDR3 region has the DNA TGTGCCAGCAGCTTAGCGCCGGGGGGAGGCACAGATACGCAGAATTTT.

In its sample, this clonotype was seen a few times. The V gene is TRBV28, the J gene TRBJ2-4; D call uncertain. The J call may be mistaken, given a closer DNA end match to TRBJ2-7. The CDR3 loop spans 10 amino acids. Per germline, CDR1 MDHEN and CDR2 SYDVKM. The CDR3 DNA is TGTGCCAGCGGCGATGGCGAGCAGTACTTC. It specifies CASGDGEQYF.

This clonotype was recorded a few times. The V call is TRBV29-1, the J call TRBJ2-5; weak D call: TRBD1 (6 bases). Trimming stripped 1 base from V and 5 bases from J, with 17 bases between. CDR3 size: 15 residues. Germline lookup yields CDR1 SQVTM and CDR2 ANQGSEA. The CDR3 DNA is TGCAGCGTTGAAGTAGCAGGGGCACTGGGGGAGACCCAGTACTTC. It yields the protein CSVEVAGALGETQYF.

This clonotype was found a few times. V gene TRBV4-3 combines with J gene TRBJ1-2, with unresolved D. This CDR3 is built from 14 residues. Germline V gene data show CDR1 as LGHNA and CDR2 as YSLEER. V gave up 0 bases and J gave up 7 bases, with 12 bases separating them. The chain's CDR3 is CASSQEHRRSGYTF. DNA of the CDR3: TGCGCCAGCAGCCAAGAGCACAGAAGGAGTGGCTACACCTTC.

The table lists this clonotype with a count of one. V and J are TRBV20-1 and TRBJ2-7; 10 bases map to TRBD1. This CDR3 region has 12 residues. Germline V gene lookup returns CDR1 DFQATT and CDR2 SNEGSKA (reference sequence). CDR3 in DNA: TGCAATGCCGGGACAGGGGTCTACGAGCAGTACTTC. Translating gives CNAGTGVYEQYF.

The sample holds a few counts of this clonotype. This chain connects TRBV4-3 to TRBJ2-6, with 8 bases that match TRBD1. Losses at the gene ends were 4 bases for V and 2 bases for J; bases not matched to a gene: 10. This CDR3 has 18 amino acids. Germline CDR1 and CDR2: LGHNA and YSLEER. Written as DNA, the CDR3 is TGCGCCAGCAGCCGATCTCTTACAGGGGGGACTGGGGCCAACGTCCTGACTTTC. It codes for CASSRSLTGGTGANVLTF.

The chain joins TRBV5-1 to TRBJ2-6; no definite D call. This CDR3 has 13 amino acids. The germline V and J ends were trimmed by 6 bases and 3 bases, with 7 bases remaining between them. Germline V gene data show CDR1 as SGHRS and CDR2 as YFSETQ. The CDR3 DNA follows: TGCGCCAGCAACTCTAGTGGGGCCAACGTCCTGACTTTC. Translation: CASNSSGANVLTF.

This rearrangement joins TRBV6-2 or TRBV6-3 to TRBJ2-7; tentatively, D is TRBD2 (6 bases). This CDR3 has 16 residues. In germline, CDR1 is MNHEY, CDR2 SVGEGT. The germline V and J ends were trimmed by 2 bases and 5 bases, with 19 bases remaining between them. The CDR3 sequence: CASSYPETRMIDEQYF. The CDR3 bases are TGTGCCAGCAGTTACCCAGAGACTAGGATGATCGACGAGCAGTACTTC.

The chain is built from TRBV7-2 and TRBJ2-5; D is possibly TRBD2 (5 bases). CDR3 size: 14 residues. The ends were cut back, 3 bases at V and 2 bases at J, with 10 bases in the middle. The germline V gene encodes CDR1 SGHTA and CDR2 FQGNSA. The CDR3 loop reads CASSFSVLQETQYF. Here the CDR3 DNA reads TGTGCCAGCAGCTTTAGCGTACTACAAGAGACCCAGTACTTC. Full variable domain (rest looked up from reference TRBV7-2 and TRBJ2-5): GAGVSQSPSNKVTEKGKDVELRCDPISGHTALYWYRQSLGQGLEFLIYFQGNSAPDKSGLPSDRFSAERTGGSVSTLTIQRTQQEDSAVYLCASSFSVLQETQYFGPGTRLLVL.

This rearrangement joins TRBV12-3 or TRBV12-4 to TRBJ2-1, with 8 nucleotides matching TRBD1. CDR3 length equals 15 residues. Trimming at V came to 4 bases and at J to 2 bases, leaving 4 bases not matched to a gene. The CDR3 protein is CASSYSGGTYNEQFF. The CDR3, as DNA: TGTGCCAGCAGTTATTCAGGGGGCACCTACAATGAGCAGTTCTTC.

The V gene is TRBV7-9, the J gene TRBJ2-2; 11 bases are a match to TRBD1. The germline CDR1 and CDR2 sequences are SEHNR and FQNEAQ (reference sequence). V lost 5 bases to trimming and J lost 4 bases; unmatched junction nucleotides: 15. The CDR3 runs 19 residues. The CDR3 protein is CASSRETVDRGPGTGELFF. The CDR3 DNA reads as TGTGCCAGCAGCCGGGAGACAGTGGACAGGGGGCCTGGCACCGGGGAGCTGTTTTTT.

With respect to this clonotype: A much larger clone differs by one base, so this may be a read error. J is TRBJ2-7 and V is TRBV20-1; tentatively, D is TRBD1 (5 bases). The germline V gene encodes CDR1 DFQATT and CDR2 SNEGSKA (reference sequence). Trimming removed 6 bases from V and 7 bases from J, with 25 bases in between. This CDR3 spans 15 amino acids. The chain's CDR3 is CSAHWSLTRVNEQYF. The CDR3 nucleotides read TGCAGTGCCCATTGGAGCCTCACCAGGGTAAATGAGCAGTACTTC.

This chain connects TRBV15 to TRBJ2-3, with TRBD1 identical over 7 bases. V gave up 3 bases and J gave up 4 bases; unmatched junction bases: 10. The germline V gene encodes CDR1 LNHNV and CDR2 YYDKDF (reference sequence). The CDR3 length is 16 residues. In nucleotides, the CDR3 is TGTGCCACCAGCAGCCGACAGGGCTTTTACGCAGATACGCAGTATTTT. This translates into CATSSRQGFYADTQYF.

This clonotype was observed a few times. J is TRBJ2-3 and V is TRBV3-1, with a tentative D call TRBD2 (5 bases). The CDR3 sequence is 16 residues long. Germline V gene lookup returns CDR1 LGHDT and CDR2 YNNKEL (reference sequence). V shed 5 bases and J shed 4 bases, with 19 bases lying between them. CDR3 coding DNA: TGTGCCAGCAGCGACAACTCGAGGGAAACCCCAGATACGCAGTATTTT. Its protein product is CASSDNSRETPDTQYF.

This clonotype was counted only a few times. This chain joins TRBV20-1 and TRBJ1-4; 7 nucleotides line up with TRBD1. Unmatched junction bases numbered 9, after V lost 3 bases and J lost 8 bases. This CDR3 has 14 amino acids. Germline loops: CDR1 DFQATT, CDR2 SNEGSKA (reference sequence). The CDR3 DNA reads TGCAGTGCTAGTGATCCTGGACAGGAGGAAAAACTGTTTTTT. It encodes CSASDPGQEEKLFF.

This clonotype was observed a few times. This sequence joins TRBV9 and TRBJ2-5; tentative D call: TRBD2 (5 bases). The CDR3 loop spans 14 amino acids. The V gene lost 0 bases and the J gene lost 4 bases, with 10 bases spanning the gap. The germline V gene encodes CDR1 SGDLS and CDR2 YYNGEE. Written as DNA, the CDR3 is TGTGCCAGCAGCGTAGACGGGGTGGCAGAGACCCAGTACTTC. Translated: CASSVDGVAETQYF. Full variable domain (rest looked up from reference TRBV9 and TRBJ2-5): DSGVTQTPKHLITATGQRVTLRCSPRSGDLSVYWYQQSLDQGLQFLIQYYNGEERAKGNILERFSAQQFPDLHSELNLSSLELGDSALYFCASSVDGVAETQYFGPGTRLLVL.